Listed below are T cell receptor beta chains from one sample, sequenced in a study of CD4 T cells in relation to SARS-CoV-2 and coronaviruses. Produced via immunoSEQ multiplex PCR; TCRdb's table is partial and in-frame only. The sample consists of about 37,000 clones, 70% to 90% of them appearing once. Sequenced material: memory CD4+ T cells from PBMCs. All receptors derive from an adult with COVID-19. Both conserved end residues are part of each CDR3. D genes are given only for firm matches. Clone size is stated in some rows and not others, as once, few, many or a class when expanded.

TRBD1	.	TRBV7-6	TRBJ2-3	CASSSRTGRSDTQYF	TGTGCCAGCAGCTCCCGGACAGGGCGCTCCGATACGCAGTATTTT
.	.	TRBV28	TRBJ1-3	CASSPGTEGNTIYF	TGTGCCAGCAGTCCGGGGACTGAGGGAAACACCATATATTTT
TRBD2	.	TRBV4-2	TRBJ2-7	CASSQTDRKLAGWRYEQYF	TGTGCCAGCAGCCAAACCGACAGGAAACTAGCGGGATGGCGCTACGAGCAGTACTTC
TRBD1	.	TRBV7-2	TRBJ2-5	CASSLGPQRGPQETQYF	TGTGCCAGCAGCTTAGGGCCCCAGAGGGGGCCCCAAGAGACCCAGTACTTC
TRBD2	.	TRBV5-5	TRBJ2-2	CASSLAGPGWAGELFF	TGTGCCAGCAGCCTAGCGGGCCCGGGGTGGGCCGGGGAGCTGTTTTTT
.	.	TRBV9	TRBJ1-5	CASSVGAYSNQPQHF	TGTGCCAGCAGCGTAGGGGCGTATAGCAATCAGCCCCAGCATTTT
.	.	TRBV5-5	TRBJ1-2	CASSLGFTYGYTF	TGTGCCAGCAGCTTGGGGTTCACTTATGGCTACACCTTC
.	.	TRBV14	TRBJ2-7	CASSQVYWGRSYEQYF	TGTGCCAGCAGCCAAGTATATTGGGGACGCTCCTACGAGCAGTACTTC
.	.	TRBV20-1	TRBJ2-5	CSASERSYQETQYF	TGCAGTGCTAGTGAGCGGTCGTACCAAGAGACCCAGTACTTC
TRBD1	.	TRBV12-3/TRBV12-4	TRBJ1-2	CASSFNRGGYTF	TGTGCCAGCAGTTTCAACAGGGGGGGCTACACCTTC
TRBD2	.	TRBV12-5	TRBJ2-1	CASGFRTSGSGNEQFF	TGTGCTAGTGGTTTTAGAACTAGCGGGAGTGGCAATGAGCAGTTCTTC
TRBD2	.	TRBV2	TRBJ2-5	CASRRGSTRETQYF	TGTGCCAGCAGGCGGGGGAGTACGAGAGAGACCCAGTACTTC
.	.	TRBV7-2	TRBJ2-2	CASSLMRTDGELFF	TGTGCCAGCAGCCTAATGAGGACAGACGGGGAGCTGTTTTTT
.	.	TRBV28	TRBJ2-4	CASRRPGEGAKNIQYF	TGTGCCAGCAGGCGCCCAGGTGAGGGAGCCAAAAACATTCAGTACTTC
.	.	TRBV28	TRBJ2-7	CASSVRMGHPIYEQYF	TGTGCCAGCAGCGTCCGCATGGGACACCCAATCTACGAGCAGTACTTC
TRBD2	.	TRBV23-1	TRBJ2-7	CASSQTSGRGEQYF	TGCGCCAGCAGTCAGACTAGCGGGAGAGGGGAGCAGTACTTC
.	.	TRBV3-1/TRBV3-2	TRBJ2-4	CASSPSEPVDIQYF	TGTGCCAGCAGCCCTTCGGAGCCAGTGGACATTCAGTACTTC
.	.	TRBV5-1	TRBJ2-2	CASSRRTANTGELFF	TGCGCCAGCAGCCGCCGGACGGCGAACACCGGGGAGCTGTTTTTT
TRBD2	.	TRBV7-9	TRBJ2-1	CASSATSGRTLDYNEQFF	TGTGCCAGCAGCGCGACTAGCGGGAGAACATTGGACTACAATGAGCAGTTCTTC
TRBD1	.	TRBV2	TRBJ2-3	CASSSDRGTDTQYF	TGTGCCAGCAGTTCGGACAGGGGTACAGATACGCAGTATTTT
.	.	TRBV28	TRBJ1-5	CASSFIIADQPQHF	TGTGCCAGCAGTTTCATTATTGCTGATCAGCCCCAGCATTTT
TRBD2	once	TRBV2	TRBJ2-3	CASTPTSGTDTQYF	TGTGCCAGCACCCCGACTAGCGGGACAGATACGCAGTATTTT
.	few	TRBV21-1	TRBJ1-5	CASSIRPPRGNQPQHF	TGTGCCAGCAGCATACGACCCCCCCGGGGCAATCAGCCCCAGCATTTT
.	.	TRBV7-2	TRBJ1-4	CASSLRSIANEKLFF	TGTGCCAGCAGCCTTCGCAGCATAGCTAATGAAAAACTGTTTTTT